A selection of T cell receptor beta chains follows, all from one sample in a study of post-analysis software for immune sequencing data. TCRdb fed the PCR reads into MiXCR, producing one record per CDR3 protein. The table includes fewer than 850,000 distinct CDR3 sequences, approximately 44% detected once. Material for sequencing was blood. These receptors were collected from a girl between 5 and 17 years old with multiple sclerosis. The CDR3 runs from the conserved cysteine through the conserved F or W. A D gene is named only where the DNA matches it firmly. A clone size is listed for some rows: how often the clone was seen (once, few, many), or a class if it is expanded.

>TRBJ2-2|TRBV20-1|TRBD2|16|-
CSARDTTSWNTGELFF
TGCAGTGCTAGAGATACGACTAGCTGGAACACCGGGGAGCTGTTTTTT
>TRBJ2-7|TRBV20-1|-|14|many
CSAGGYLNSYEQYF
TGCAGTGCCGGGGGCTACCTCAACTCCTACGAGCAGTACTTC
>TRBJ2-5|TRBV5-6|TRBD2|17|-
CASSQVGRRTSELAQYF
TGTGCCAGCAGTCAAGTAGGAAGGAGGACTAGCGAGTTGGCCCAGTACTTC
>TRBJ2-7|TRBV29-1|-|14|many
CSVEDGQGIHEQYF
TGCAGCGTTGAAGATGGCCAGGGAATTCACGAGCAGTACTTC
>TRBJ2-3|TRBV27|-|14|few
CASRSFGSTDTQYF
TGTGCCAGCAGGAGCTTCGGGAGCACAGATACGCAGTATTTT
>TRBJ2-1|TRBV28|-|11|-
CASQEAPEQFF
TGTGCCAGCCAGGAGGCACCTGAGCAGTTCTTC
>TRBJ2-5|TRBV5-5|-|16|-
CASSVNRTWYQETQYF
TGTGCCAGCAGCGTAAACAGGACTTGGTACCAAGAGACCCAGTACTTC
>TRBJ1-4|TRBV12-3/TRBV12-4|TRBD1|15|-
CASSLGTGSNEKLFF
TGTGCCAGCAGTCTCGGGACAGGGTCTAATGAAAAACTGTTTTTT
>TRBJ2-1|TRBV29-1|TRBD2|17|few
CSVEGIAGGPTYNEQFF
TGCAGCGTTGAAGGAATAGCGGGCGGGCCAACATACAATGAGCAGTTCTTC
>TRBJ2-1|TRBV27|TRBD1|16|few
CASSPGTGHFYNEQFF
TGTGCCAGCAGTCCCGGGACAGGGCACTTCTACAATGAGCAGTTCTTC
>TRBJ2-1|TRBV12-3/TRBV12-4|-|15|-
CASSLSGSRNNEQFF
TGTGCCAGCAGCCTAAGCGGTTCCCGCAACAATGAGCAGTTCTTC
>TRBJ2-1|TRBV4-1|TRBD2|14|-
CASSQTSGSREQFF
TGCGCCAGCAGCCAAACTAGCGGGAGTCGAGAGCAGTTCTTC
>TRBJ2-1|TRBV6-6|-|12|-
CASGSNYNEQFF
TGTGCCAGCGGGAGTAACTACAATGAGCAGTTCTTC
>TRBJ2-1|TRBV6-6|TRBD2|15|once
CASSPTSGSGGEQFF
TGTGCCAGCAGTCCGACTAGCGGGAGTGGGGGAGAGCAGTTCTTC
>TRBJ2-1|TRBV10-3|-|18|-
CAISERGTGGGSSNEQFF
TGTGCCATCAGTGAACGAGGCACGGGAGGGGGCTCCAGCAATGAGCAGTTCTTC
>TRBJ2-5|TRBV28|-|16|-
CASSLSPRSPQETQYF
TGTGCCAGCAGTTTATCGCCTAGATCACCACAAGAGACCCAGTACTTC
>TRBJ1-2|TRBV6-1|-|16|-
CASSEAWGVENYGYTF
TGTGCCAGCAGTGAAGCTTGGGGAGTTGAGAACTATGGCTACACCTTC
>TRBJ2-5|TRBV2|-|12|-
CASFQAQEAQYF
TGTGCCAGCTTCCAGGCACAAGAGGCCCAGTACTTC
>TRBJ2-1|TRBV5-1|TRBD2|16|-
CASSLDTSGSSNEQFF
TGCGCCAGCAGCTTGGACACTAGCGGGAGCAGTAATGAGCAGTTCTTC
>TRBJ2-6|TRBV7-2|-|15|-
CASSFTDRRFNVLTF
TGTGCCAGCAGCTTTACGGACCGAAGATTCAACGTCCTGACTTTC
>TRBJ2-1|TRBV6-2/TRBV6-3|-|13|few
CASSYGPYNEQFF
TGTGCCAGCAGTTACGGCCCATACAATGAGCAGTTCTTC
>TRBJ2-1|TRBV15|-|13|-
CATSQKSYNEQFF
TGTGCCACCAGTCAAAAGAGTTACAATGAGCAGTTCTTC
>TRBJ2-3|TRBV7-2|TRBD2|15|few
CASSPTGLDLDTQYF
TGTGCCAGCAGCCCGACGGGACTAGACCTGGATACGCAGTATTTT
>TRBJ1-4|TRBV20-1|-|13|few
CSASSEYGEKLFF
TGCAGTGCTAGTTCTGAATACGGGGAAAAACTGTTTTTT
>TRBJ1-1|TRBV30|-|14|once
CAWDSDTPNTEAFF
TGTGCCTGGGACTCGGACACTCCGAACACTGAAGCTTTCTTT
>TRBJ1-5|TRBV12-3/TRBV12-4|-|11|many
CASSLDQPQHF
TGTGCCAGCAGTCTGGATCAGCCCCAGCATTTT
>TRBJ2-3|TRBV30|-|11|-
CAWSKGGTQYF
TGTGCCTGGAGTAAGGGGGGTACGCAGTATTTT
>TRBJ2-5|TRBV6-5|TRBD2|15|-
CARILTSGIKETQYF
TGTGCCAGGATATTGACTAGCGGGATAAAAGAGACCCAGTACTTC
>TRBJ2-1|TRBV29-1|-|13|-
CSVEPPTYNEQFF
TGCAGCGTTGAACCCCCTACCTACAATGAGCAGTTCTTC
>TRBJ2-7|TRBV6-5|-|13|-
CASSRENSYEQYF
TGTGCCAGCAGTCGAGAAAACTCCTACGAGCAGTACTTC
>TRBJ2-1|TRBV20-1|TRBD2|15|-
CSASSLASGTNEQFF
TGCAGTGCTAGTTCTTTGGCTAGCGGGACAAATGAGCAGTTCTTC
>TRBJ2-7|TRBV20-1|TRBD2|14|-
CSANRLAGLYEQYF
TGCAGTGCCAACAGACTAGCAGGTCTCTACGAGCAGTACTTC
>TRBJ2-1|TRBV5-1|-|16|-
CASSLGGFSSYNEQFF
TGCGCCAGCAGCTTGGGGGGGTTCAGCTCCTACAATGAGCAGTTCTTC
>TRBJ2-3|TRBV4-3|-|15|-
CASSQGTPARDTQYF
TGCGCCAGCAGCCAAGGGACCCCAGCACGAGATACGCAGTATTTT
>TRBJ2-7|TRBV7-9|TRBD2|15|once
CASSLWGGIQNEQYF
TGTGCCAGCAGCCTCTGGGGGGGGATTCAGAACGAGCAGTACTTC
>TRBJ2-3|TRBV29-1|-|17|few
CSVRPLWSSVGTDTQYF
TGCAGCGTACGTCCCCTTTGGTCCTCGGTGGGCACAGATACGCAGTATTTT
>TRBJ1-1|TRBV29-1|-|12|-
CSVVDSYVGAFF
TGCAGCGTTGTAGACAGCTACGTCGGAGCTTTCTTT
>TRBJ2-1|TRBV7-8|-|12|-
CATVGRGNEQFF
TGTGCCACTGTGGGGAGGGGGAATGAGCAGTTCTTC
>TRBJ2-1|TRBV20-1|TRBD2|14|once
CSAAGTSGFNEQFF
TGCAGTGCTGCCGGGACTAGCGGCTTCAATGAGCAGTTCTTC
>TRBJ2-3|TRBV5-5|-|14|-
CASSRDIRTDTQYF
TGTGCCAGCAGCAGGGACATACGCACAGATACGCAGTATTTT
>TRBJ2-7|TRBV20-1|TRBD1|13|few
CSARGQLTYEQYF
TGCAGTGCTAGGGGACAGCTCACCTACGAGCAGTACTTC
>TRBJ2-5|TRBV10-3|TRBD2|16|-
CAISAASGRAGETQYF
TGTGCCATCAGTGCCGCTAGCGGGAGGGCCGGCGAGACCCAGTACTTC
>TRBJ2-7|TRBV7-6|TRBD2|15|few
CASSLGGTSAYEQYF
TGTGCCAGCAGCTTAGGCGGGACTAGCGCCTACGAGCAGTACTTC
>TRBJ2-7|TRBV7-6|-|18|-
CASSLSRPYGWGLNEQYF
TGTGCCAGCAGCTTATCAAGGCCATATGGTTGGGGCCTCAATGAGCAGTACTTC
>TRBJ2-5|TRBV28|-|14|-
CASRPGTWGETQYF
TGTGCCAGCAGACCTGGGACGTGGGGAGAGACCCAGTACTTC
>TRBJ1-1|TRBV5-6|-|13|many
CASSSQRNTEAFF
TGTGCCAGCAGCTCACAGAGGAACACTGAAGCTTTCTTT
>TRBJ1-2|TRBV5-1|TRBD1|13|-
CASSWGQEYGYTF
TGCGCCAGCAGCTGGGGACAGGAATATGGCTACACCTTC
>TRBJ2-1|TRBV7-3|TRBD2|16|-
CASSLTSGGAYNEQFF
TGTGCCAGCAGCTTAACTAGCGGGGGGGCCTACAATGAGCAGTTCTTC
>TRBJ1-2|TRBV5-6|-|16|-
CASSLAFDSSFYGYTF
TGTGCCAGCAGCTTGGCCTTTGACAGCTCATTCTATGGCTACACCTTC
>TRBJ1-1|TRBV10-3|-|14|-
CAISWDGMNTEAFF
TGTGCCATCAGCTGGGACGGCATGAACACTGAAGCTTTCTTT
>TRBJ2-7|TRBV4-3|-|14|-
CASSQESVLGEQYF
TGCGCCAGCAGCCAAGAATCGGTTTTGGGCGAGCAGTACTTC
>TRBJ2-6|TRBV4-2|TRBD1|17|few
CASSQDLDRAGANVLTF
TGTGCCAGCAGCCAAGATCTGGACAGGGCAGGGGCCAACGTCCTGACTTTC
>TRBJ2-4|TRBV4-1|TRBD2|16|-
CASSRPGLDAKNIQYF
TGCGCCAGCAGCCGCCCGGGACTAGACGCCAAAAACATTCAGTACTTC
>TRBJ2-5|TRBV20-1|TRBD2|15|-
CSARDGTSGGETQYF
TGCAGTGCTAGAGACGGCACTAGCGGGGGGGAGACCCAGTACTTC
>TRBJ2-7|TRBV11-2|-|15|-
CASSLLHPLSYEQYF
TGTGCCAGCAGCTTACTGCATCCCCTCTCCTACGAGCAGTACTTC